The source of this T cell receptor beta chain is a study of shared clonotypes between healthy human individuals. Many counts were recorded for this clone. Some clones are missing from TCRdb's copy, which holds only in-frame ones; the method was immunoSEQ multiplex PCR. Here the sample spans tens of thousands of clones, about 61% being singletons. V dropped 4 bases and J dropped 3 bases, with 16 bases sitting between them. Germline V lookup: CDR1 MNHEY, CDR2 SMNVEV (reference sequence). This CDR3 region has 16 residues. This chain uses TRBV27 with TRBJ2-1, with D possibly TRBD2 on 5 matching bases. The origin of this receptor is a man aged 25-45 years in good health. Sequencing used memory CD8+ T cells sorted from blood. The sample's subset: CD45RO+ cells pooled with CCR7-negative TemRA cells. CDR3 region: CASSSSAGAVYNEQFF. The CDR3 region has the DNA TGTGCCAGCAGTTCCTCGGCGGGCGCCGTCTACAATGAGCAGTTCTTC.